Sequencing of this T cell receptor (beta chain) was carried out in a study of early T cells in non-severe SARS-CoV-2 infection. This clonotype was counted many times. The CDR3 totals 17 residues. Per germline, CDR1 MGHRA and CDR2 YSYEKL. V lost 3 bases to trimming and J lost 0 bases; unmatched junction nucleotides: 5. TCRdb reprocessed the 5' RACE reads with MiXCR, giving one entry per CDR3 protein. The profile covers tens of thousands of distinct CDR3 sequences, with less than 14% appearing a single time and 1.5% to 2% taken by the ten largest. The genes are TRBV4-1 and TRBJ1-3; 10 bases fit TRBD1. The sequence derives from an adult who was a healthcare worker with PCR-confirmed SARS-CoV-2 infection or an uninfected control (not recorded which). The specimen sequenced was whole blood. CDR3: CASSHSRTGGSGNTIYF. CDR3 DNA: TGCGCCAGCAGCCATTCCCGGACAGGGGGCTCTGGAAACACCATATATTTT.